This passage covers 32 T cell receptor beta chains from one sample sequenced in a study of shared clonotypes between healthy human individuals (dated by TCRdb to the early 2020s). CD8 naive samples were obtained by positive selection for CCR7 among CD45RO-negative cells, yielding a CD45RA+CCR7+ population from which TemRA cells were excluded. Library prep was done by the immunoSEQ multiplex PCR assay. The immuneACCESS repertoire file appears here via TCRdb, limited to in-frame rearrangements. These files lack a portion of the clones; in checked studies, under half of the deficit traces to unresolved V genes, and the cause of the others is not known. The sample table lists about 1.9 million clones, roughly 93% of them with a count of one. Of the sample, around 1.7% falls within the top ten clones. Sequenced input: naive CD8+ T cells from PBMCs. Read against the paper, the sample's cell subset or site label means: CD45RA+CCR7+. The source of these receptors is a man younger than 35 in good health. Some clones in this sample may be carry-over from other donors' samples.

CDR3 sequence (DNA): TGTGCCAGCAGCCTCCGACAGAAGCAAGAGACCCAGTACTTC. It codes for CASSLRQKQETQYF. The rearrangement links TRBV13 to TRBJ2-5; possible D gene TRBD1, 5 bases. The germline CDR1 and CDR2 sequences are PRHDT and FYEKMQ (reference sequence). Trimming removed 5 bases at V and 2 bases at J, with 12 bases between. The CDR3 extends over 14 amino acids.

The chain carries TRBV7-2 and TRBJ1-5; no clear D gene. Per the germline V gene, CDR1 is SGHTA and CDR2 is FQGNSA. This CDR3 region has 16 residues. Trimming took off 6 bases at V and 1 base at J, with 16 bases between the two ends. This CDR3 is CASSLYPPRSNQPQHF. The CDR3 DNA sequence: TGTGCCAGCAGTTTGTACCCCCCAAGGAGCAATCAGCCCCAGCATTTT.

In DNA form, the CDR3 reads TGTGCCTGGAGTATTCGGACAGGGCGCTACGAGCAGTACTTC. The encoded protein is CAWSIRTGRYEQYF. The V call is TRBV30, the J call TRBJ2-7, with 8 bases that match TRBD1. The CDR3 spans 14 residues. Trimming took 2 bases from V and 3 from J; bases not matched to a gene: 6. Germline CDR1 reads GTSNPN; CDR2 reads SVGIG (reference sequence).

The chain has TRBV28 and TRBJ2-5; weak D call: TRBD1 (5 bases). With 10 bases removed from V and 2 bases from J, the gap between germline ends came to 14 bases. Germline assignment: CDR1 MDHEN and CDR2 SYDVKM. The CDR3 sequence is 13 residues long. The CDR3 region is CATLEDKQETQYF. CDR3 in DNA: TGTGCCACGTTAGAGGACAAACAAGAGACCCAGTACTTC. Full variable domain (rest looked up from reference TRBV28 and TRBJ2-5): DVKVTQSSRYLVKRTGEKVFLECVQDMDHENMFWYRQDPGLGLRLIYFSYDVKMKEKGDIPEGYSVSREKKERFSLILESASTNQTSMYLCATLEDKQETQYFGPGTRLLVL.

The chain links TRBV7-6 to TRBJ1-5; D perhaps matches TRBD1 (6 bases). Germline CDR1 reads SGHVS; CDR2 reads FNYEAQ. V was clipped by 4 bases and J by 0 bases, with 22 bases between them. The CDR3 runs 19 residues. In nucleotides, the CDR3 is TGTGCCAGCAGCTCTGCAACTACGACAGGAAACGATAGCAATCAGCCCCAGCATTTT. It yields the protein CASSSATTTGNDSNQPQHF.

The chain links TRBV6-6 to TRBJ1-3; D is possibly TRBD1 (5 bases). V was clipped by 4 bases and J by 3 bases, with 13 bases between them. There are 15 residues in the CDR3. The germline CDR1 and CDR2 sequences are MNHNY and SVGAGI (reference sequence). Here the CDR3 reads CASSFLDSYGNTIYF. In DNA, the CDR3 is TGTGCCAGCAGTTTCCTAGACAGTTATGGAAACACCATATATTTT.

The CDR3 DNA follows: TGTGCCAGCAGCGCTGGACGGTGGGACTACGAGCAGTACTTC. Protein: CASSAGRWDYEQYF. This chain links TRBV2 with TRBJ2-7, with D unresolved. Trimming cost V 6 bases and J 3 bases, with 15 bases left between them. The CDR3 has 14 residues. Per germline, CDR1 SNHLY and CDR2 FYNNEI.

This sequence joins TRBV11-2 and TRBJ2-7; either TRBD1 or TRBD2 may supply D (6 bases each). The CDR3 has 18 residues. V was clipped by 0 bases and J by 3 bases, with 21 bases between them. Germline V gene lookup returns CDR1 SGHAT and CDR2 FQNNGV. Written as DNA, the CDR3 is TGTGCCAGCAGCTTAGATCGTTGGACAGCCTCGGAGGGCTACGAGCAGTACTTC. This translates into CASSLDRWTASEGYEQYF.

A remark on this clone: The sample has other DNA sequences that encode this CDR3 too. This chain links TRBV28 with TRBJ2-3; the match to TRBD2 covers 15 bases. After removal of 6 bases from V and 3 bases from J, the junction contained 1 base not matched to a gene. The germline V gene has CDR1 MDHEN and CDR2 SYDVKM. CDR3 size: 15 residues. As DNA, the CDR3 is TGTGCCAGCAGCGGACTAGCGGGAGGGACAGATACGCAGTATTTT. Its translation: CASSGLAGGTDTQYF.

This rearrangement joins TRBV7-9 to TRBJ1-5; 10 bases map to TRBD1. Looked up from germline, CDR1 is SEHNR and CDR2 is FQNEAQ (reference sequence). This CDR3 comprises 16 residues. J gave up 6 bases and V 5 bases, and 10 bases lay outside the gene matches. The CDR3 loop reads CASSVHPGQGSQPQHF. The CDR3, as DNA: TGTGCCAGCAGCGTTCATCCGGGACAGGGGAGTCAGCCCCAGCATTTT.

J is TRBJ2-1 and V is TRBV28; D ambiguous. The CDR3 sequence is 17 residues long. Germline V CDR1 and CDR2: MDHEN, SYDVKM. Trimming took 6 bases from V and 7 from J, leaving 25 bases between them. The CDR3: CASSPIEFPPMLNEQFF. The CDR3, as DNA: TGTGCCAGCAGCCCTATAGAGTTCCCGCCGATGTTGAATGAGCAGTTCTTC.

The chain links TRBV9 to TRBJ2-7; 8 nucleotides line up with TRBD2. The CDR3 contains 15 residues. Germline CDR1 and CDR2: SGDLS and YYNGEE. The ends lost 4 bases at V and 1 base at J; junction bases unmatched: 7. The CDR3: CASSPAGGGSYEQYF. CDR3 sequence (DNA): TGTGCCAGCAGCCCAGCCGGGGGGGGTTCCTACGAGCAGTACTTC.

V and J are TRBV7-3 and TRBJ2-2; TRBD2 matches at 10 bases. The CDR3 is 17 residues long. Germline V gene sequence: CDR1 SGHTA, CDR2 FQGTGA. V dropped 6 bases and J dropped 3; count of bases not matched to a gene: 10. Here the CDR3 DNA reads TGTGCCAGCAGTCCGGGGCCTAGCGGGAGTTACACCGGGGAGCTGTTTTTT. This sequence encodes CASSPGPSGSYTGELFF.

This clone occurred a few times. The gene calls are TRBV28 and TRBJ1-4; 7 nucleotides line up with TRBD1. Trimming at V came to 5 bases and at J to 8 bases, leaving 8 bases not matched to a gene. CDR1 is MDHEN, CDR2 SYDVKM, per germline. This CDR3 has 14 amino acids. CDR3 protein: CASSNPTGREKLFF. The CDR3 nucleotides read TGTGCCAGCAGTAACCCGACAGGGCGAGAAAAACTGTTTTTT.

CDR3 residues: CASSARTEEQFF. The CDR3 nucleotides are TGTGCCAGCAGCGCCAGGACTGAGGAGCAGTTCTTC. The rearrangement links TRBV7-8 to TRBJ2-1; a weak D match, TRBD2 (5 bases). The CDR3 consists of 12 residues. Germline assignment: CDR1 SGHVS and CDR2 FQNEAQ. With 5 bases removed from V and 10 bases from J, the gap between germline ends came to 12 bases.

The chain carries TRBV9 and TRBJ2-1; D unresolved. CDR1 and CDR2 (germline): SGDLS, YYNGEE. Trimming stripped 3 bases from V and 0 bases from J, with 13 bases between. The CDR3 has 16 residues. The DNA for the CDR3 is TGTGCCAGCAGCGAGGAAGGGTCGGGCTCCTACAATGAGCAGTTCTTC. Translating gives CASSEEGSGSYNEQFF. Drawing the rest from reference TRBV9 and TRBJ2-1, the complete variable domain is DSGVTQTPKHLITATGQRVTLRCSPRSGDLSVYWYQQSLDQGLQFLIQYYNGEERAKGNILERFSAQQFPDLHSELNLSSLELGDSALYFCASSEEGSGSYNEQFFGPGTRLTVL.

The CDR3 protein is CASQRSYEQYF. CDR3 nucleotides: TGTGCCAGCCAGAGGTCCTACGAGCAGTACTTC. This rearrangement joins TRBV6-1 to TRBJ2-7; the D is unclear. CDR3 length equals 11 residues. CDR1 and CDR2 (germline): MNHNS, SASEGT. Trimming took off 8 bases at V and 1 base at J, with 6 bases between the two ends.

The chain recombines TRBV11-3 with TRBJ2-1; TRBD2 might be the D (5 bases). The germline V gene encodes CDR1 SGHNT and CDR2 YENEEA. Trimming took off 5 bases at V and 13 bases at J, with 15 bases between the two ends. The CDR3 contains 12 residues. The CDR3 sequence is CASSLEGMPQFF. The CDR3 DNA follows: TGTGCCAGCAGCCTTGAGGGTATGCCCCAGTTCTTC.

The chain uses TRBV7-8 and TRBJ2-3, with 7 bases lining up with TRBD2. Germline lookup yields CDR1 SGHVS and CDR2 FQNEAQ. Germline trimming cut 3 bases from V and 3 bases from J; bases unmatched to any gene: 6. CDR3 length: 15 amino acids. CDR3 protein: CASSLGTTRTDTQYF. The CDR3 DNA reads TGTGCCAGCAGCTTGGGGACTACTAGAACAGATACGCAGTATTTT.

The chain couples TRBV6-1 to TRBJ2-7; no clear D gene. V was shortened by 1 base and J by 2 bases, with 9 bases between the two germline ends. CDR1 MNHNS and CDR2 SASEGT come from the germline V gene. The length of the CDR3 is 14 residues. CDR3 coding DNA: TGTGCCAGCAGTGAAGACGGGTCTCCCTACGAGCAGTACTTC. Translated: CASSEDGSPYEQYF.

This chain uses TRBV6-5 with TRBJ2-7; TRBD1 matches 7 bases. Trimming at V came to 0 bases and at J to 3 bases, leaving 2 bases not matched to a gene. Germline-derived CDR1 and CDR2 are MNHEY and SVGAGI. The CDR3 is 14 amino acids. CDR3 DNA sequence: TGTGCCAGCAGTTACTCCGGGACAGACTACGAGCAGTACTTC. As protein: CASSYSGTDYEQYF.

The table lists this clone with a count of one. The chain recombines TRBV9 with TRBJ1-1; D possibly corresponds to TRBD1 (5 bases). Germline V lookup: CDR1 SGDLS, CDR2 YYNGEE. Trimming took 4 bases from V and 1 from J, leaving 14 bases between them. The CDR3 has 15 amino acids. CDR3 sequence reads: CASSPSRGRNTEAFF. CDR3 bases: TGTGCCAGCAGCCCTTCACGGGGCCGGAACACTGAAGCTTTCTTT.

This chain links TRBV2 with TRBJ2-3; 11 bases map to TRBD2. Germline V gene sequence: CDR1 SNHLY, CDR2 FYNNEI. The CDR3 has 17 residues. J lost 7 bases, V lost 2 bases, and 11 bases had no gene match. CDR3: CASSEPIGTSGRYTQYF. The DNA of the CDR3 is TGTGCCAGCAGTGAACCCATCGGAACTAGCGGGAGATATACGCAGTATTTT. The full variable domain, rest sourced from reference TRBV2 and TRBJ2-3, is EPEVTQTPSHQVTQMGQEVILRCVPISNHLYFYWYRQILGQKVEFLVSFYNNEISEKSEIFDDQFSVERPDGSNFTLKIRSTKLEDSAMYFCASSEPIGTSGRYTQYFGPGTRLTVL.

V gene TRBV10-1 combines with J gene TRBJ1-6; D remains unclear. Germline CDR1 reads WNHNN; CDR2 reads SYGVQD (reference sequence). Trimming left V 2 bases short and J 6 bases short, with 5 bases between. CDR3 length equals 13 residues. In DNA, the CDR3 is TGCGCCAGCAGTGAGACGGCTAATTCACCCCTCCACTTT. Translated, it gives CASSETANSPLHF.

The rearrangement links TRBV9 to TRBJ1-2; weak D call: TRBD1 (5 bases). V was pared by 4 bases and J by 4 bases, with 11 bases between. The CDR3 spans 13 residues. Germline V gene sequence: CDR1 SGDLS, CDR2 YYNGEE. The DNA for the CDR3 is TGTGCCAGCAGCTTCCAGGGCGGCTATGGCTACACCTTC. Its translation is CASSFQGGYGYTF. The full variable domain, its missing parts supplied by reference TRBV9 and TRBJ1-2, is DSGVTQTPKHLITATGQRVTLRCSPRSGDLSVYWYQQSLDQGLQFLIQYYNGEERAKGNILERFSAQQFPDLHSELNLSSLELGDSALYFCASSFQGGYGYTFGSGTRLTVV.

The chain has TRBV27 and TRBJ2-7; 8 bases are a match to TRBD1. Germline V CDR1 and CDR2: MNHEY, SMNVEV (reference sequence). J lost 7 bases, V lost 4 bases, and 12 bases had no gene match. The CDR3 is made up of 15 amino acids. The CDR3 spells CASSSWTGKNGEQYF. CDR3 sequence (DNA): TGTGCCAGCAGTTCCTGGACAGGGAAGAATGGGGAGCAGTACTTC.

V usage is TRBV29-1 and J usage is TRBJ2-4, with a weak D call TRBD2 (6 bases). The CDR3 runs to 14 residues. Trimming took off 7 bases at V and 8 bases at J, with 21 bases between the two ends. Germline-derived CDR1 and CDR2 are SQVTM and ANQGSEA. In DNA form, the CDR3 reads TGCAGCGCTACCCCGTCCGGGTGGGAGGACATTCAGTACTTC. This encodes CSATPSGWEDIQYF.

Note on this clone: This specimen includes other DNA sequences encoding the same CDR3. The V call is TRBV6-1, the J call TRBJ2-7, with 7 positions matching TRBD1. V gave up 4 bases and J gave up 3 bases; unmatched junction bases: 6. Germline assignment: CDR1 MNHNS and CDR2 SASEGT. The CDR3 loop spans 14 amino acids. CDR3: CASSGRGSSYEQYF. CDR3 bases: TGTGCCAGCAGTGGCAGGGGGTCAAGCTACGAGCAGTACTTC.

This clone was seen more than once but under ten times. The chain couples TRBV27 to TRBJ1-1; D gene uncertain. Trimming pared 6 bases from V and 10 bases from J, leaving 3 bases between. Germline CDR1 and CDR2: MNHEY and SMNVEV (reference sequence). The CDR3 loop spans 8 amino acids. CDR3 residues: CASRVAFF. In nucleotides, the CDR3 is TGTGCCAGCAGGGTAGCTTTCTTT.

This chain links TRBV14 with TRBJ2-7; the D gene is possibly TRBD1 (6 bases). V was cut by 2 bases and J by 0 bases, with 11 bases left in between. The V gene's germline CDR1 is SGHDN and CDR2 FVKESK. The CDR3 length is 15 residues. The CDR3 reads CASSQWTAYSYEQYF. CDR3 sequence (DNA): TGTGCCAGCAGCCAATGGACAGCCTACTCCTACGAGCAGTACTTC.

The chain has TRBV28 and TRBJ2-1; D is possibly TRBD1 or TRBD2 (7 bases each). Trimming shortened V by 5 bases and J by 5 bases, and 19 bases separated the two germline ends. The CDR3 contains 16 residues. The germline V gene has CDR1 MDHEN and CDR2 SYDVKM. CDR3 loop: CASSPQGGGDHNEQFF. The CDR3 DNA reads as TGTGCCAGCAGTCCCCAGGGGGGGGGCGATCACAATGAGCAGTTCTTC. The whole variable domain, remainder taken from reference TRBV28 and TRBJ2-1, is DVKVTQSSRYLVKRTGEKVFLECVQDMDHENMFWYRQDPGLGLRLIYFSYDVKMKEKGDIPEGYSVSREKKERFSLILESASTNQTSMYLCASSPQGGGDHNEQFFGPGTRLTVL.

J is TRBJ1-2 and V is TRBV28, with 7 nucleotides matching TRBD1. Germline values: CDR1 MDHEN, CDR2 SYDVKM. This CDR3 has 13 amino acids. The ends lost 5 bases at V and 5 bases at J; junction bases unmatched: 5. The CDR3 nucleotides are TGTGCCAGCAGTGGGGACAGTCTATATGGCTACACCTTC. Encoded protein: CASSGDSLYGYTF.